The rows below give T cell receptor beta chains drawn from one sample of a study of molecular identifiers for immune sequencing clone quantification. TCRdb re-called the PCR reads through MiXCR, storing one row per CDR3 protein. This sample has around 300,000 distinct CDR3 sequences, with about a quarter found just once. Material: naive CD8+ T cells from blood, with Jurkat cell RNA spiked in. Receptors originate from a human donor in good health. Some libraries in this study had Jurkat cell RNA spiked in. CDR3s include the opening cysteine and the closing phenylalanine or tryptophan.

j_gene	v_gene	CDR3aa
TRBJ2-7	TRBV7-9	CASSSQRGLKVYEQYF
TRBJ2-1	TRBV6-6	CASSFDRGIEQFF
TRBJ1-4	TRBV4-3	CASSQDPGAGEKLFF
TRBJ1-1	TRBV14	CASSQARGQGIGTEAFF
TRBJ2-7	TRBV7-9	CASETSGTYEQYF
TRBJ2-7	TRBV20-1	CSANMGGYEQYF
TRBJ1-4	TRBV11-3	CASSLSDTTNEKPFF
TRBJ2-1	TRBV12-3/TRBV12-4	CASSLRSGNEQFF
TRBJ1-5	TRBV29-1	CSVEDLPGGNQPQHF
TRBJ2-7	TRBV10-3	CAISEGQGVNEQYF
TRBJ2-7	TRBV7-9	CASSLSSGGGGEQYF
TRBJ2-2	TRBV29-1	CSVDREAGELFF
TRBJ2-7	TRBV4-3	CASSQDRTGSKGLYEQYF
TRBJ2-2	TRBV29-1	CSVDQGGDTGELFF
TRBJ1-2	TRBV29-1	CSVEDPGAGVMYGYTF
TRBJ2-7	TRBV20-1	CSARVRAGGPYEQYF
TRBJ2-5	TRBV13	CASSLEEKGETQYF
TRBJ1-5	TRBV6-6	CASSYGDRANQPQHF
TRBJ2-1	TRBV28	CASSSLSSYNEQFF
TRBJ1-2	TRBV6-2/TRBV6-3	CASSGDREAF
TRBJ1-5	TRBV27	CASSLWGQGTQPQHF
TRBJ2-1	TRBV11-2	CATTTSHNEQFF
TRBJ1-4	TRBV2	CASSAPFTATNEKLFF
TRBJ2-2	TRBV7-9	CASSFQGVVTGELFF
TRBJ2-7	TRBV9	CASSAGGPYEQYF
TRBJ2-7	TRBV14	CASSPQRYSYEQYF
TRBJ2-3	TRBV12-3/TRBV12-4	CASSPMFGGSLDTQYF
TRBJ2-1	TRBV20-1	CSARALAGESYNEQFF
TRBJ1-1	TRBV6-2/TRBV6-3	CASSSWTGPKENIEAFF
TRBJ2-7	TRBV7-9	CVSSSRTETTYEQYF
TRBJ1-2	TRBV5-1	CASSFNLQGEVENYGYTF
TRBJ1-3	TRBV9	CASSVDGTNSGNTIYF
TRBJ2-1	TRBV19	CASSSHSVSYNEQFF
TRBJ2-1	TRBV4-1	CASSQDLGTDDEQFF
TRBJ1-1	TRBV27	CASSLSRGNTEAFF
TRBJ1-1	TRBV5-1	CASSPGQGSGNTEVFF
TRBJ1-2	TRBV2	CASGGFRGQGHGYTF
TRBJ2-7	TRBV7-2	CASTFEVGRYEQYF
TRBJ2-3	TRBV9	CVSSVEAGGPFDTQYF
TRBJ2-7	TRBV5-6	CASSSVGLPSSYEQYF
TRBJ2-2	TRBV9	CASSVGTTIPDSTGELFF
TRBJ2-7	TRBV25-1	CASSEGTGSYEQYF
TRBJ2-3	TRBV28	CASSKFRDLTDTQYF
TRBJ2-7	TRBV14	CASSHGVGYEQYF
TRBJ1-1	TRBV18	CASSPGVGTEAFF
TRBJ1-1	TRBV6-2/TRBV6-3	CASRSTGTGVGAFF
TRBJ2-7	TRBV2	CAIGTGISYEQYF
TRBJ2-3	TRBV2	CASSGGPTDTQYF
TRBJ2-3	TRBV4-3	CASSMGLAGSLDTQYF
TRBJ2-2	TRBV11-3	CASSQRMNTGELFF
TRBJ2-5	TRBV12-3/TRBV12-4	CASSLRDGPEAQYF
TRBJ2-7	TRBV19	CASSISDLAYEQYF
TRBJ1-1	TRBV5-1	CASSLAPGPNTEAFF